The rows below give T cell receptor beta chains drawn from one sample of a study of ipilimumab plus nivolumab after autologous stem cell transplantation. Using immunoSEQ multiplex PCR, the repertoire was profiled, and TCRdb retains in-frame clones only, with some absent. Counted here are around 19,000 clones, around 85% occurring once; the ten biggest clones make up 6% to 7%. The sample consisted of PBMCs, taken in a trial of ipilimumab plus nivolumab as post-transplant consolidation. The receptors were gathered from a male donor with diffuse large B-cell lymphoma. Both conserved end residues are part of each CDR3. Fields, in order: D gene, J gene, V gene, CDR3 protein. D genes are given only for firm matches.

d_gene: TRBD1
j_gene: TRBJ2-3
v_gene: TRBV15
CDR3aa: CATSKRDRETDTQYF

d_gene: TRBD1
j_gene: TRBJ2-7
v_gene: TRBV2
CDR3aa: CASSDPGQVLSYEQYF

d_gene: TRBD1
j_gene: TRBJ1-2
v_gene: TRBV7-2
CDR3aa: CASSLGTGLSGGYTF

d_gene: TRBD1
j_gene: TRBJ2-3
v_gene: TRBV5-1
CDR3aa: CASQTSTGIRTDTQYF

d_gene: -
j_gene: TRBJ1-1
v_gene: TRBV6-1
CDR3aa: CASTRQMNTEAFF

d_gene: -
j_gene: TRBJ1-1
v_gene: TRBV7-2
CDR3aa: CASSRQALGTEAFF

d_gene: -
j_gene: TRBJ2-1
v_gene: TRBV18
CDR3aa: CASSPPVLQGLGNEQFF

d_gene: TRBD1
j_gene: TRBJ1-4
v_gene: TRBV10-3
CDR3aa: CAISQTGFNEKLFF

d_gene: -
j_gene: TRBJ2-5
v_gene: TRBV5-1
CDR3aa: CASSGAASGQETQYF

d_gene: -
j_gene: TRBJ2-6
v_gene: TRBV4-3
CDR3aa: CASSQVGSPGANVLTF

d_gene: TRBD1
j_gene: TRBJ1-2
v_gene: TRBV5-4
CDR3aa: CASSFDRGQLYGYTF